This is a list of T cell receptor beta chains from one sample in a study of response to subunit inactivated influenza vaccine. TCRdb used MiXCR to reprocess the RT-PCR reads, holding one entry per CDR3 protein. The data show about 480,000 distinct CDR3 sequences, 13% seen once. Sequences were derived from PBMCs from blood, sampled 45 days after vaccination. The receptor source for this set is a man aged 50 or older who received an inactivated influenza vaccine. The CDR3 runs from the conserved cysteine through the conserved F or W. The D gene is left open where the match is weak. Some rows mark clone size as missing; the rest say once, few, many or name a class of expanded clone.

d_call j_call v_call clone_size cdr3_nt cdr3_aa
- TRBJ2-3 TRBV11-2 many TGTGCCAGCAGCCGAACCACAGATACGCAGTATTTT CASSRTTDTQYF
- TRBJ2-7 TRBV28 - TGTGCCAGCAGACCCACCCCGGCAGCTAGCTTTACACGGTACGAGCAGTACTTC CASRPTPAASFTRYEQYF
- TRBJ1-1 TRBV5-5 few TGTGCCAGCAGCTCTCAGCTGAACACTGAAGCTTTCTTT CASSSQLNTEAFF
TRBD2 TRBJ2-7 TRBV7-2 - TGTGCCAGCAGGACCCTAAGCGGGAGTGAGGGGCAGTACTTC CASRTLSGSEGQYF
- TRBJ2-2 TRBV10-3 - TGTGCCATCCAAACAGGGATGCGGGACACCGGGGAGCTGTTTTTT CAIQTGMRDTGELFF
- TRBJ1-1 TRBV11-2 - TGTGCCAGCAGCTTAGTCGGGGGGGCGCAAGCTTTCTTT CASSLVGGAQAFF
- TRBJ2-5 TRBV20-1 - TGCAGTGCTAGTGCGGAGACCCAGTACTTC CSASAETQYF
- TRBJ2-2 TRBV7-2 - TGTGCCAGCAGTTCGATAATAAACACCGGGGAGCTGTTTTTT CASSSIINTGELFF
- TRBJ1-1 TRBV12-3/TRBV12-4 many TGTGCCAGCAGTTTTAGCTCTGAAGCTTTCTTT CASSFSSEAFF
TRBD2 TRBJ2-2 TRBV12-3/TRBV12-4 few TGTGCCAGCAGTTTAGATTCGGCTGGGACTAGCGGAACCGGGGAGCTGTTTTTT CASSLDSAGTSGTGELFF
- TRBJ2-3 TRBV7-8 many TGTGCCAGCATCCGGGGCAGCGGAGATACGCAGTATTTT CASIRGSGDTQYF
- TRBJ2-7 TRBV28 - TGTGCCAGCGTCCCGTCGGCAGGCGAAGTCTACGAGCAGTACTTC CASVPSAGEVYEQYF
TRBD1 TRBJ2-2 TRBV5-1 many TGCGCCAGCAGCTTACAGGGGACGAACACCGGGGAGCTGTTTTTT CASSLQGTNTGELFF
- TRBJ1-4 TRBV11-2 many TGTGCCAGCAGCACTCTTAGGACAGCTTCTAATGAAAAACTGTTTTTT CASSTLRTASNEKLFF
- TRBJ2-1 TRBV12-3/TRBV12-4 many TGTGCCAGCGTACCGAGGTCTGAGGCCTCCTACAATGAGCAGTTCTTC CASVPRSEASYNEQFF
TRBD1 TRBJ1-1 TRBV6-1 few TGTGCCAGCAGTCTAAACAGGGGGCAAACTGAAGCTTTCTTT CASSLNRGQTEAFF
- TRBJ2-1 TRBV27 - TGTGCCAGCAGTTACAGTCGAGCGGCAAATGAGCAGTTCTTC CASSYSRAANEQFF
TRBD2 TRBJ2-2 TRBV5-6 - TGTGCCAGCAGCTTGGTGCGACTAGCGGGGGAGAACACCGGGGAGCTGTTTTTT CASSLVRLAGENTGELFF
- TRBJ1-1 TRBV7-9 - TGTGCCAGCAGCACCCACCAGGAGGGGTCTGAAGCTTTCTTT CASSTHQEGSEAFF
- TRBJ1-1 TRBV20-1 - TGCAGTGCCGCCCCGGCCTTGAACACTGAAGCTTTCTTT CSAAPALNTEAFF
- TRBJ1-1 TRBV6-2/TRBV6-3 - TGTGCCAGCAGTACCCAGAGCTTTGCTGAAGCTTTCTTT CASSTQSFAEAFF
TRBD2 TRBJ2-2 TRBV7-2 - TGTGCCAGCAGAAGGAGCGGGGGGGGAGTCACCGGGGAGCTGTTTTTT CASRRSGGGVTGELFF
- TRBJ1-1 TRBV12-3/TRBV12-4 many TGTGCCAGCAGTTTCGGCGGGGTGAAGGCTTTCTTT CASSFGGVKAFF
TRBD1 TRBJ2-1 TRBV7-7 few TGTGCCAGCAGCAAAACCGGGACAGGGGGCTCCAATGAGCAGTTCTTC CASSKTGTGGSNEQFF
- TRBJ1-1 TRBV18 few TGTGCCAGCTCACCACAACAGGGTTCTTTATTCTATGAAGCTTTCTTT CASSPQQGSLFYEAFF
- TRBJ1-2 TRBV12-3/TRBV12-4 - TGTGCCAGCAGTTCTGTGGGGGCGGAAGGCTACACCTTC CASSSVGAEGYTF
- TRBJ2-5 TRBV14 - TGTGCCAGCAGCCCCAGGACAAGCAGAAAAGAGACCCAGTACTTC CASSPRTSRKETQYF
- TRBJ2-1 TRBV7-6 many TGTGCCAGCAGCTTAGAGGGGGGGCCATACAATGAGCAGTTCTTC CASSLEGGPYNEQFF
- TRBJ2-3 TRBV12-3/TRBV12-4 - TGTGCCAGCAGTTTCGGCTCTGGTCGGACTAGCACAGATACGCAGTATTTT CASSFGSGRTSTDTQYF
- TRBJ2-5 TRBV4-3 - TGCGCCAGCAGCCAAAGGAAGGGGCCCCAAGAGACCCAGTACTTC CASSQRKGPQETQYF
- TRBJ2-5 TRBV29-1 few TGCAGCGTTGATTCCCGGACAACCAGTAAAGAGACCCAGTACTTC CSVDSRTTSKETQYF
TRBD2 TRBJ2-1 TRBV20-1 few TGCAGTGCTAGACTAGCGGGAGGGCCAGATGAGCAGTTCTTC CSARLAGGPDEQFF
- TRBJ2-1 TRBV11-2 - TGTGCCAGCAGCTTAGTTCTGGCCGTAGGCTACAATGAGCAGTTCTTC CASSLVLAVGYNEQFF